This TCR beta chain was retrieved from a study of tumour-infiltrating T cells in Burkitt lymphoma (dated by TCRdb to the early 2020s). Study-wide context: When TCR repertoire data were correlated with clinical outcome, productive clonality turned out to predict both overall and progression-free survival, independent of established prognosticators, age at diagnosis among them.

A word on this clone: What this receptor recognizes is not known. There are no base qualities to consult, and no much larger clone falls within one base.

Receptor amplification or capture employed the immunoSEQ multiplex PCR assay. Drawn from immuneACCESS, this table holds only the in-frame rearrangements with V and J called that TCRdb kept. Clones are partly lost; checked studies trace under half to an unresolved V gene and leave the rest unexplained. This sample holds roughly 7,400 clones; 17% were observed only once. Approximately 3% of the sample lies in the top ten. The CDR3 has 15 amino acids, counting the end cysteine and phenylalanine. The DNA shown is the 45-base CDR3, in frame from base 1. For CDR1 and CDR2, the germline V gene lists MNHEY and SVGAGI. Trimming costs V 6 bases and J 1 base, and their ends lie 15 bases apart.

The sequence links TRBV6-5 to TRBJ1-1; TRBD1 might be the D gene, on 6 matching bases. The sequence came from a human donor with diffuse large B-cell lymphoma. Sequenced input: tumor tissue. The sequence in DNA is TGTGCCAGCAGCCCCCGGGACATCTGGAACACTGAAGCTTTCTTT. Its translation is CASSPRDIWNTEAFF.